This TCR beta chain was sequenced in a study of vaccination effects on CD4 cells after COVID-19. Overall study: At 16 days and one week before vaccination, two convalescent patients gave samples.

Under the ViraFEST assay, PBMC were stimulated with viral peptide pools so that antigen-specific CD4+ T cells expanded. Sequencing was performed afterwards. CD4+ T cell isolation took place after approximately ten days of culture. A PCR test confirmed that the person had SARS-CoV-2 infection between March and December 2020. This clone was picked up a small number of times. Its matching antigen is unknown. The germline V gene has CDR1 LGHNA and CDR2 YNFKEQ. Trimming took 3 bases from V and 5 from J; bases not matched to a gene: 5. The CDR3 extends over 16 amino acids. The study's findings and limits: The authors studied few convalescent patients and collected no early post-infection timepoints. Spike-reactive clones present post-vaccine in convalescents were predominantly new vaccine-induced clones.

Some clones are missing from TCRdb's copy, which holds only in-frame ones; the method was immunoSEQ multiplex PCR. The sample includes more than 35,000 clones, approximately 78% of them seen just once. V and J are TRBV4-2 and TRBJ2-5; 14 positions match TRBD2. This clonotype originated in a human donor who had a prior SARS-CoV-2 infection. This material consisted of CD4+ T cells from PBMCs cultured with HCoV-NL63 spike peptides, taken before COVID-19 vaccination. The CDR3 region is CASSHGTSGGGETQYF. In DNA form, the CDR3 reads TGTGCCAGCAGCCATGGGACTAGCGGGGGCGGGGAGACCCAGTACTTC.